The 28 T cell receptor beta chains below all came from one sample that was sequenced in a study of monozygotic twins with inflammatory bowel disease. TCRdb reprocessed the 5' RACE reads and reports one entry per CDR3 protein, with no DNA. With more than 300,000 distinct CDR3 sequences in the sample, the ten largest clones hold around 2.6%. The sequenced sample was blood. These receptors originate from a human donor with ulcerative colitis or Crohn's disease, or a healthy co-twin of an affected twin (not recorded which).

The chain couples TRBV5-1 to TRBJ2-1; TCRdb's D gene call, TRBD1, goes unchecked for lack of DNA. CDR3 size: 16 residues. The germline CDR1 and CDR2 sequences are SGHRS and YFSETQ. The CDR3 is CASSLDPGGGYNEQFF.

The chain uses TRBV4-1 and TRBJ1-6; TCRdb gives TRBD1 as the D gene, but with no DNA this cannot be confirmed. The CDR3 contains 14 residues. From germline, CDR1 is MGHRA and CDR2 YSYEKL. The CDR3: CASSQGGRNSPLHF.

This sequence joins TRBV9 and TRBJ1-2. CDR1 is SGDLS, CDR2 YYNGEE, per germline. This CDR3 spans 14 amino acids. The CDR3 reads CASSVYGSNYGYTF.

The V gene is TRBV6-2 or TRBV6-3, the J gene TRBJ2-7; the D gene TCRdb calls, TRBD2, cannot be checked with no DNA. In germline, CDR1 is MNHEY, CDR2 SVGEGT. The CDR3 is made up of 15 amino acids. The CDR3: CASIHQELAGREQYF.

This chain connects TRBV6-5 to TRBJ1-5; lacking DNA, the TRBD1 call made by TCRdb goes unchecked. The germline V gene has CDR1 MNHEY and CDR2 SVGAGI. The CDR3 is 15 residues long. The CDR3 reads CASSRVGDSNQPQHF.

This rearrangement joins TRBV18 to TRBJ2-1. This CDR3 is built from 14 residues. Per germline, CDR1 KGHSH and CDR2 LQKENI. CDR3 sequence: CASSPFSRNNEQFF.

V gene TRBV4-3 combines with J gene TRBJ2-3. This CDR3 contains 15 residues. The germline CDR1 and CDR2 sequences are LGHNA and YSLEER. CDR3 amino acids: CASSQDTNPRDTQYF.

This chain links TRBV5-1 with TRBJ1-5; TCRdb gives TRBD1 as the D gene, but with no DNA this cannot be confirmed. The CDR3 runs to 16 residues. Germline loops: CDR1 SGHRS, CDR2 YFSETQ. CDR3 protein: CASSEAGGFSNQPQHF.

The V call is TRBV5-1, the J call TRBJ2-7; without DNA, the TCRdb call of TRBD2 cannot be checked. The CDR3 totals 15 residues. Germline CDR1 and CDR2: SGHRS and YFSETQ. This CDR3 is CASSLVASGGAKQYF.

J is TRBJ2-7 and V is TRBV4-1; the D gene TCRdb calls, TRBD1, cannot be checked with no DNA. This CDR3 is 15 amino acids long. Per germline, CDR1 MGHRA and CDR2 YSYEKL. The CDR3 sequence: CASSQDQGRGVEQYF.

This chain connects TRBV7-9 to TRBJ1-6; TCRdb selects TRBD1, and the lack of DNA leaves this call unchecked. The CDR3 is 13 amino acids. CDR1 and CDR2 from the germline V gene are SEHNR and FQNEAQ (reference sequence). CDR3 amino acids: CASDSGGNSPLHF. Variable domain in full (rest from reference TRBV7-9 and TRBJ1-6): DTGVSQNPRHKITKRGQNVTFRCDPISEHNRLYWYRQTLGQGPEFLTYFQNEAQLEKSRLLSDRFSAERPKGSFSTLEIQRTEQGDSAMYLCASDSGGNSPLHFGNGTRLTVT.

The chain recombines TRBV21-1 with TRBJ2-7; TCRdb gives TRBD1 as the D gene, but with no DNA this cannot be confirmed. TRBV21-1 constitutes a pseudogene. The CDR3 has 15 amino acids. The CDR3 loop is CASRTQMGASYEQYF.

The rearrangement joins TRBV7-2 to TRBJ2-3; TCRdb reports TRBD2, a call that lacks DNA to check it against. Germline V gives CDR1 SGHTA, CDR2 FQGNSA. There are 17 residues in the CDR3. This chain's CDR3 is CASSLVVSSGGADTQYF. Using reference TRBV7-2 and TRBJ2-3 for the parts outside the CDR3, the full variable domain is GAGVSQSPSNKVTEKGKDVELRCDPISGHTALYWYRQSLGQGLEFLIYFQGNSAPDKSGLPSDRFSAERTGGSVSTLTIQRTQQEDSAVYLCASSLVVSSGGADTQYFGPGTRLTVL.

This chain joins TRBV9 and TRBJ2-7; TCRdb's D call, TRBD1, is unchecked because there is no DNA. The CDR3 covers 15 residues. Looked up from germline, CDR1 is SGDLS and CDR2 is YYNGEE. This CDR3 is CASSVGGHGSYEQYF.

The chain couples TRBV3-1 to TRBJ2-5; TCRdb selects TRBD1, and the lack of DNA leaves this call unchecked. Germline values: CDR1 LGHDT, CDR2 YNNKEL (reference sequence). This CDR3 comprises 14 residues. CDR3 loop: CASSHTGGGETQYF.

The chain employs TRBV5-1 and TRBJ2-7. The CDR3 has 14 amino acids. The germline CDR1 and CDR2 sequences are SGHRS and YFSETQ. CDR3 region: CASSLERHPYEQYF.

V and J are TRBV7-8 and TRBJ2-3; as DNA is missing, the TRBD1 call by TCRdb cannot be tested. Germline V lookup: CDR1 SGHVS, CDR2 FQNEAQ. This CDR3 contains 17 residues. CDR3 region: CASSSSGGTGRTDTQYF.

This chain links TRBV3-1 with TRBJ1-1. Germline V gene lookup returns CDR1 LGHDT and CDR2 YNNKEL (reference sequence). The CDR3 is 15 amino acids. CDR3 sequence reads: CASSILAGRGTEAFF.

The chain is built from TRBV9 and TRBJ2-7; there is no DNA to check the TCRdb D call of TRBD2. There are 15 residues in the CDR3. The V gene's germline CDR1 is SGDLS and CDR2 YYNGEE. CDR3 sequence reads: CASSVGPAGSNEQYF.

CDR3: CASSELGTGSGANVLTF. V is TRBV18 and J is TRBJ2-6; TCRdb picks TRBD1, but there is no DNA to check that call. CDR1 is KGHSH and CDR2 is LQKENI in the germline V gene. CDR3 length: 17 residues.

The rearrangement links TRBV7-9 to TRBJ2-3; the TCRdb call, TRBD1, lacks DNA for checking. Per the germline V gene, CDR1 is SEHNR and CDR2 is FQNEAQ (reference sequence). The CDR3 is 14 residues long. CDR3 in amino acids: CASKPGGGGDTQYF. Supplemented by reference TRBV7-9 and TRBJ2-3, the full variable domain reads DTGVSQNPRHKITKRGQNVTFRCDPISEHNRLYWYRQTLGQGPEFLTYFQNEAQLEKSRLLSDRFSAERPKGSFSTLEIQRTEQGDSAMYLCASKPGGGGDTQYFGPGTRLTVL.

This chain links TRBV6-2 or TRBV6-3 with TRBJ2-1; TCRdb designates TRBD2, a call that cannot be tested without DNA. Germline V gene sequence: CDR1 MNHEY, CDR2 SVGEGT. The CDR3 is made up of 16 amino acids. The CDR3 here is CASSTVSAVSYNEQFF.

This chain links TRBV7-2 with TRBJ1-1; no DNA is available, so the TRBD1 call from TCRdb remains unchecked. CDR1 SGHTA and CDR2 FQGNSA come from the germline V gene. The CDR3 spans 17 residues. CDR3 sequence: CASSHEDRGRANTEAFF. The entire variable domain, with the rest obtained from reference TRBV7-2 and TRBJ1-1, is as follows: GAGVSQSPSNKVTEKGKDVELRCDPISGHTALYWYRQSLGQGLEFLIYFQGNSAPDKSGLPSDRFSAERTGGSVSTLTIQRTQQEDSAVYLCASSHEDRGRANTEAFFGQGTRLTVV.

This chain uses TRBV29-1 with TRBJ2-3; absent DNA, TCRdb's TRBD2 call cannot be checked. This CDR3 comprises 17 residues. The V gene's germline CDR1 is SQVTM and CDR2 ANQGSEA. Here the CDR3 reads CSVPQPLAGEHTDTQYF.

The chain combines TRBV10-3 with TRBJ1-2; no DNA is available, so the TRBD1 call from TCRdb remains unchecked. Germline loops: CDR1 ENHRY, CDR2 SYGVKD. The CDR3 is made up of 14 amino acids. The CDR3 reads CAISEGTGGDGYTF.

The chain carries TRBV5-1 and TRBJ2-2; TCRdb designates TRBD1, a call that cannot be tested without DNA. The CDR3 spans 16 residues. Germline CDR1 SGHRS, CDR2 YFSETQ. CDR3 loop: CASRTGGEVATGELFF.

The chain carries TRBV6-1 and TRBJ2-2; TCRdb names TRBD2, which stays unverified in the absence of DNA. The CDR3 length is 15 residues. Germline-derived CDR1 and CDR2 are MNHNS and SASEGT. This CDR3 reads CASTSLAGNTGELFF.

The V and J genes are TRBV27 and TRBJ2-7; TCRdb's D call of TRBD1 is untestable without DNA. CDR1 is MNHEY and CDR2 is SMNVEV in the germline V gene (reference sequence). The CDR3 sequence is 14 residues long. The CDR3 spells CASSLGSGGYEQYF.